Each of the 25 T cell receptor beta chains below was sequenced from the same sample in a study of T cells in Graves' hyperthyroidism and ophthalmopathy. Amplification of TCR beta CDR3 regions was performed using RNA transcripts as template. First-round RT-PCR of the TCR CDR3 relied on the HTBI primer set. MiXCR, run by TCRdb on the multiplex PCR reads, gives a single entry per CDR3 protein. This sample carries hundreds of thousands of distinct CDR3 sequences, 12% to 15% of them seen once, and the ten largest clones take more than 8.5%. Input material: blood. The receptor set was obtained from a woman in her late teens or twenties with Graves' hyperthyroidism.

This clonotype was found a few times. V usage is TRBV12-3 or TRBV12-4 and J usage is TRBJ1-5, with 9 bases that match TRBD1. Germline trimming cut 6 bases from V and 2 bases from J; bases unmatched to any gene: 5. The CDR3 is 15 amino acids. CDR3 bases: TGTGCCAGCAGGGTGGGACAGGGAGGCAATCAGCCCCAGCATTTT. This gives the protein CASRVGQGGNQPQHF.

This clonotype occurred many times. This chain links TRBV30 with TRBJ1-2; 7 bases are shared with TRBD1. The CDR3 has 14 amino acids. Losses at the gene ends were 2 bases for V and 0 bases for J; bases not matched to a gene: 3. Per germline, CDR1 GTSNPN and CDR2 SVGIG (reference sequence). The chain's CDR3 is CAWSWDSPNYGYTF. Here the CDR3 DNA reads TGTGCCTGGAGTTGGGACAGTCCTAACTATGGCTACACCTTC.

The chain couples TRBV12-3 or TRBV12-4 to TRBJ2-3, with TRBD2 matching 8 bases. The CDR3 is 16 amino acids. V shed 5 bases, J shed 2 bases, and the junction held 9 bases outside the gene matches. The CDR3 spells CASSNSGTYLTDTQYF. The DNA of the CDR3 is TGTGCCAGCAGTAATAGCGGGACTTACCTCACAGATACGCAGTATTTT.

This clonotype was seen at least ten times. The CDR3 DNA is TGTGCCAGCACCGAGGGAGGACAGGGCTACGAGCAGTACTTC. Its protein is CASTEGGQGYEQYF. The rearrangement joins TRBV2 to TRBJ2-7, with TRBD1 matching 8 bases. The V gene end was trimmed by 7 bases and the J gene end by 3 bases; junction bases not matched to a gene: 8. The CDR3 contains 14 residues. Germline-derived CDR1 and CDR2 are SNHLY and FYNNEI.

With respect to this clonotype: Being one base from a much bigger clone, this may be a read error. The chain combines TRBV7-9 with TRBJ1-6; 8 bases map to TRBD1. CDR3 size: 16 residues. Trimming at V came to 5 bases and at J to 3 bases, leaving 6 bases not matched to a gene. Germline V gene lookup returns CDR1 SEHNR and CDR2 FQNEAQ (reference sequence). CDR3 nucleotide sequence: TGTGCCAGCAGCCGTACTGGGACAGGCTATAATTCACCCCTCCACTTT. Translation: CASSRTGTGYNSPLHF.

The V call is TRBV4-3, the J call TRBJ2-1; no definite D call. V lost 7 bases and J lost 4, with 17 bases in between. CDR1 is LGHNA, CDR2 YSLEER, per germline. This CDR3 is built from 15 residues. The CDR3 DNA follows: TGCGCCAGCACCCCGGTTTGGCAGGCATACAATGAGCAGTTCTTC. Protein product: CASTPVWQAYNEQFF.

This clonotype was picked up many times. The genes are TRBV30 and TRBJ2-7; TRBD1 might be the D (5 bases). Germline CDR1 reads GTSNPN; CDR2 reads SVGIG (reference sequence). V lost 2 bases and J 4 bases, leaving 15 bases between the germline ends. This CDR3 spans 14 amino acids. The CDR3 DNA is TGTGCCTGGAGTCCCCCCCGCGACAGATACGAGCAGTACTTC. Encoded protein: CAWSPPRDRYEQYF.

Ten or more counts support this clonotype. For the CDR3, the DNA is TGTGCCAGCAGCCTTTCGACAGTCAATCAGCCCCAGCATTTT. Translation gives CASSLSTVNQPQHF. The rearrangement links TRBV11-2 to TRBJ1-5, with D possibly matching TRBD1 (5 bases). From germline, CDR1 is SGHAT and CDR2 FQNNGV. The CDR3 is 14 amino acids. V was trimmed by 5 bases and J by 3 bases, leaving 11 bases between them.

The chain has TRBV6-2 or TRBV6-3 and TRBJ2-7; possible D gene TRBD2, 5 bases. Germline CDR1 MNHEY, CDR2 SVGEGT. The germline V and J ends were trimmed by 4 bases and 3 bases, with 16 bases remaining between them. This CDR3 is 15 amino acids long. CDR3 residues: CASSSLRTRVYEQYF. CDR3 DNA: TGTGCCAGCAGTTCCCTACGGACGAGGGTCTACGAGCAGTACTTC.

This chain uses TRBV6-1 with TRBJ1-3; perhaps TRBD1 as D (5 bases). The V gene's germline CDR1 is MNHNS and CDR2 SASEGT. The CDR3 loop spans 17 amino acids. Trimming took 6 bases from V and 1 from J, leaving 19 bases between them. DNA for the CDR3: TGTGCCAGCAGCCAACTTGGACGGGGGAGGTCTGGAAACACCATATATTTT. Protein sequence: CASSQLGRGRSGNTIYF.

This clonotype was recorded a few times. The chain recombines TRBV7-8 with TRBJ1-3; D might be TRBD1 (5 bases). Trimming cost V 5 bases and J 3 bases, with 14 bases left between them. This CDR3 is 15 amino acids long. Per the germline V gene, CDR1 is SGHVS and CDR2 is FQNEAQ. The CDR3: CASSGGGFSGNTIYF. CDR3 DNA: TGTGCCAGCAGCGGTGGGGGGTTCAGTGGAAACACCATATATTTT.

In this sample, this clonotype turned up once. Just one base apart from a much larger clone, this may be a read error. The gene calls are TRBV20-1 and TRBJ2-1, with 9 bases that match TRBD2. Germline CDR1 reads DFQATT; CDR2 reads SNEGSKA (reference sequence). This CDR3 contains 18 residues. CDR3 DNA sequence: TGCAGTGCTAGCCCCCCTAGCGGGACCGGAAACCCCTACAATGAGCAGTTATTC. It yields the protein CSASPPSGTGNPYNEQLF.

There are a few counts of this clonotype. The V gene is TRBV15, the J gene TRBJ1-2; possible D gene TRBD1, 5 bases. The CDR3 loop spans 14 amino acids. V dropped 2 bases and J dropped 0 bases, with 7 bases sitting between them. The germline V gene has CDR1 LNHNV and CDR2 YYDKDF (reference sequence). CDR3 sequence: CATSRSTANYGYTF. CDR3 sequence (DNA): TGTGCCACCAGCAGATCGACAGCTAACTATGGCTACACCTTC.

This chain uses TRBV11-2 with TRBJ2-3; 7 bases match TRBD1. The CDR3 extends over 13 amino acids. Germline assignment: CDR1 SGHAT and CDR2 FQNNGV. V dropped 8 bases and J dropped 2; count of bases not matched to a gene: 4. CDR3 protein: CASQGQLTDTQYF. DNA for the CDR3: TGTGCCAGCCAGGGACAGCTCACAGATACGCAGTATTTT.

The V gene is TRBV5-5, the J gene TRBJ1-1, with TRBD1 identical over 9 bases. This CDR3 comprises 14 residues. V shed 4 bases and J 4 bases; nucleotides not matched to a gene: 5. The germline gives CDR1 SGHKS, CDR2 YYEKEE (reference sequence). CDR3 protein: CASSHAQGATEAFF. The CDR3 bases are TGTGCCAGCAGCCACGCACAGGGGGCCACTGAAGCTTTCTTT.

This clonotype was counted between two and nine times. This chain links TRBV14 with TRBJ2-2; 7 bases are a match to TRBD2. This CDR3 is built from 18 residues. V gave up 5 bases and J gave up 2 bases; unmatched junction bases: 14. CDR1 and CDR2 from the germline V gene are SGHDN and FVKESK. The CDR3 DNA reads TGTGCCAGCAGCACCCGGACTAGTGTGGGTTTAAACACCGGGGAGCTGTTTTTT. Protein: CASSTRTSVGLNTGELFF.

This clonotype occurred many times. This sequence joins TRBV12-3 or TRBV12-4 and TRBJ2-7, with D perhaps matching TRBD1 (6 bases). The CDR3 runs 14 residues. V was cut by 3 bases and J by 0 bases, with 9 bases left in between. The CDR3 region is CASSLGHSSYEQYF. The CDR3 DNA is TGTGCCAGCAGTTTGGGACACAGCTCCTACGAGCAGTACTTC.

This clonotype was seen a few times. The chain has TRBV15 and TRBJ2-7, with TRBD2 matching 16 bases. CDR3 length: 16 amino acids. The V and J ends lost 6 bases and 4 bases, in that order; junction bases with no gene match: 6. Germline V CDR1 and CDR2: LNHNV, YYDKDF (reference sequence). The CDR3 is CATRGTSGRAPYEQYF. DNA of the CDR3: TGTGCCACCAGGGGGACTAGCGGGAGGGCACCGTACGAGCAGTACTTC.

This clonotype came up many times. The V call is TRBV7-2, the J call TRBJ1-3; no clear D gene. V was trimmed by 1 base and J by 3 bases, leaving 10 bases between them. Germline CDR1 is SGHTA and CDR2 is FQGNSA. This CDR3 is 15 amino acids long. CDR3 loop: CASSLDLVVGNTIYF. Here the CDR3 DNA reads TGTGCCAGCAGCTTAGATCTGGTGGTTGGAAACACCATATATTTT.

This clonotype was detected a few times. This chain connects TRBV20-1 to TRBJ2-1, with 10 nucleotides matching TRBD2. V shed 3 bases, J shed 0 bases, and the junction held 8 bases outside the gene matches. The length of the CDR3 is 17 residues. Per the germline V gene, CDR1 is DFQATT and CDR2 is SNEGSKA (reference sequence). As DNA, the CDR3 is TGCAGTGCTAGGAGGGGACTAGCGCCAGACTCCTACAATGAGCAGTTCTTC. Its translation: CSARRGLAPDSYNEQFF.

This clonotype has only a few counts. The chain couples TRBV5-1 to TRBJ2-5, with D tentatively TRBD2 (5 bases). The V end was cut by 4 bases, the J end by 2 bases, with 12 bases between. From germline, CDR1 is SGHRS and CDR2 YFSETQ. The CDR3 contains 14 residues. CDR3 DNA sequence: TGCGCCAGCAGCGCGGGCTCGCGGCAAGAGACCCAGTACTTC. It yields the protein CASSAGSRQETQYF.

This clonotype has ten or more counts. The J gene is TRBJ2-7, the V gene TRBV28; 9 bases are shared with TRBD1. This CDR3 contains 15 residues. With 4 bases clipped from V and 3 bases from J, the junction kept 7 bases outside the gene matches. CDR1 and CDR2 (germline): MDHEN, SYDVKM. CDR3 sequence (DNA): TGTGCCAGCAGTTCGCGGGACAGGGAAAACTACGAGCAGTACTTC. This sequence encodes CASSSRDRENYEQYF. Combining the CDR3 with reference TRBV28 and TRBJ2-7 gives the whole variable domain DVKVTQSSRYLVKRTGEKVFLECVQDMDHENMFWYRQDPGLGLRLIYFSYDVKMKEKGDIPEGYSVSREKKERFSLILESASTNQTSMYLCASSSRDRENYEQYFGPGTRLTVT.

Remarks on this clonotype: At one boundary the junction diverges from the germline segment, which might be a read error. The rearrangement joins TRBV5-4 to TRBJ2-7; 14 bases align to TRBD2. Germline CDR1 and CDR2: SGHNT and YYREEE (reference sequence). CDR3 length: 15 residues. CDR3 nucleotides: TGTGCCGGCAGCTTGTGGACTAGCGGGAGGTGCGAGCAGTACTTC. It codes for CAGSLWTSGRCEQYF.

Many counts were recorded for this clonotype. The chain carries TRBV4-1 and TRBJ1-1; D gene ambiguous. Germline V gene sequence: CDR1 MGHRA, CDR2 YSYEKL. This CDR3 comprises 15 residues. The germline V and J ends were trimmed by 0 bases and 0 bases, with 8 bases remaining between them. The CDR3 loop reads CASSQEAFMNTEAFF. The CDR3 DNA reads as TGCGCCAGCAGCCAAGAGGCCTTCATGAACACTGAAGCTTTCTTT.

This clonotype was seen a handful of times. This chain uses TRBV12-3 or TRBV12-4 with TRBJ2-7; D is unclear. Trimming stripped 7 bases from V and 3 bases from J, with 10 bases between. The CDR3 is 12 amino acids. The CDR3 protein is CASNAGGYEQYF. In nucleotides, the CDR3 is TGTGCCAGCAATGCAGGTGGCTACGAGCAGTACTTC.